This T cell receptor beta chain was retrieved from a study of T cell repertoires in cytomegalovirus infection. V lost 3 bases, J lost 2 bases, and 7 bases stayed unmatched. The germline V gene encodes CDR1 DFQATT and CDR2 SNEGSKA (reference sequence). The CDR3 runs to 14 residues. One entry per CDR3 protein, called by TCRdb with MiXCR from the reads. The sample holds around 170,000 distinct CDR3 sequences, more than 15% seen once. The sequenced material came from CD8+ T cells from PBMCs. The chain employs TRBV20-1 and TRBJ2-7; 7 bases map to TRBD1. This clonotype was sampled from a human donor in good health (CMV status not recorded). Some clones in this sample may be carry-over from other donors' samples. The CDR3, as DNA: TGCAGTGCTAGGCGGCAGGGGGTAACCTACGAGCAGTACTTC. It translates to CSARRQGVTYEQYF.